This T cell receptor (beta chain) derives from a study of blood T cell repertoires in COVID-19. The protocol was immunoSEQ multiplex PCR, while the TCRdb copy is restricted to in-frame clones and leaves out a portion. Of just under 55,000 clones in the sample, 85% to 95% were seen once. Germline CDR1 reads SGHDT; CDR2 reads YYEEEE. V lost 0 bases to trimming and J lost 0 bases, with 10 bases between them. CDR3 length: 16 residues. Sequenced: peripheral blood. The chain employs TRBV5-6 and TRBJ2-1, with D hard to call. The receptor was derived from a man aged 45 to 65 with acute or convalescent COVID-19. CDR3 residues: CASSLDVFSSYNEQFF. CDR3 in DNA: TGTGCCAGCAGCTTGGATGTGTTCTCCTCCTACAATGAGCAGTTCTTC.